One TCR beta chain is described in this entry. The antigen is undetermined. These data are taken from a study of brain T cells in children with intractable seizures. Whole-study findings and limits: Known viral epitope-specific CDR3s closely matched each case's top public brain CDR3.

Some clones are missing from TCRdb's copy, which holds only in-frame ones; the method was immunoSEQ multiplex PCR. The profile shows several thousand clones, around 73% of them singletons. The CDR3 is made up of 15 amino acids. Germline loops: CDR1 SGHAT, CDR2 FQNNGV. The ends lost 1 base at V and 4 bases at J; junction bases unmatched: 3. Surgery cases with the highest brain T cell transcript signatures were chosen for sequencing. The sequencing here drew on resected brain tissue, taken at surgery. The clonotype was recovered from a boy younger than two with tuberous sclerosis and intractable seizures. The J gene is TRBJ2-2, the V gene TRBV11-2, with TRBD2 identical over 7 bases. CDR3 loop: CASSLGGGFTGELFF. CDR3 DNA: TGTGCCAGCAGCTTAGGCGGGGGTTTCACCGGGGAGCTGTTTTTT.